The T cell receptor beta chain under discussion was sequenced for a study of CD8 T cells in ankylosing spondylitis. CDR1 and CDR2 from the germline V gene are DFQATT and SNEGSKA (reference sequence). This CDR3 has 14 amino acids. Between the trimmed V and J ends, which lost 2 bases and 3 bases, there was a span of 14 bases. In regard to this clonotype: As yet, its antigen is unknown.

TCRdb recomputed calls from the 5' RACE reads with MiXCR, one row per CDR3 protein. The sample consists of around 130,000 distinct CDR3 sequences, 17% of them appearing once. Study findings and constraints: Seemingly characteristic of ankylosing spondylitis blood was a TCR beta motif consisting of about 8 highly homologous variants. Reported data indicate significant enrichment of disease-linked clones within matched ankylosing spondylitis synovial fluid.

The genes are TRBV20-1 and TRBJ2-7; D gene uncertain. The clonotype originates from a male donor with ankylosing spondylitis. The sample was blood, either unsorted or a sorted T cell fraction (not recorded which). The CDR3 here is CSARHSGPLYEQYF. The DNA for the CDR3 is TGCAGTGCTAGACACTCGGGCCCCCTCTACGAGCAGTACTTC.